This T cell receptor (beta chain) was identified in a study of CD8+ T cells in alopecia areata. Study background: Treatment of the treated patients consisted of oral tofacitinib, 5 to 10 mg twice daily.

RNA extraction and reverse transcription yielded cDNA as sequencing template. Clones were read by immunoSEQ multiplex PCR, and TCRdb kept only the in-frame ones, dropping some. The data hold 150,000 to 190,000 clones, with approximately 53% observed a single time. With 0 bases removed from V and 0 bases from J, the gap between germline ends came to 6 bases. CDR3 size: 14 residues. Germline V gene lookup returns CDR1 SGDLS and CDR2 YYNGEE. Both peripheral blood and punch biopsies of lesional scalp skin were obtained from patients who had alopecia areata. Notes on this clone: Other DNA sequences in the sample encode the same CDR3.

The sequence came from a human donor with alopecia areata. The sample was CD8+ T cells sorted from blood, taken at week 0. The chain recombines TRBV9 with TRBJ1-1; no firm D call. The CDR3 DNA follows: TGTGCCAGCAGCGTAGGCACATTGAACACTGAAGCTTTCTTT. It translates to CASSVGTLNTEAFF.